Below, 15 T cell receptor beta chains from the same sample are listed, as sequenced in a study of cytomegalovirus exposure and HLA in healthy donors (dated by TCRdb to between 2016 and 2019). Preparation of the library involved the immunoSEQ multiplex PCR assay. This is the immuneACCESS table as TCRdb keeps it, with only in-frame sequences that have V and J called. A part of the clones is gone; compared with another copy, unresolved V genes explain less than half, and the rest is unexplained. The sample table holds about 130,000 clones, of which 88% were seen once. In total, the top ten clones hold approximately 1.5% of the sample. The material sequenced was PBMCs. All receptors derive from a man younger than 40 in good health and CMV-seronegative.

V gene TRBV19 combines with J gene TRBJ1-5; 7 nucleotides match TRBD1. Germline loops: CDR1 LNHDA, CDR2 SQIVND (reference sequence). The junction had 3 bases not matched to a gene; V was cut back by 6 bases and J by 1 base. CDR3 length: 14 residues. CDR3 loop: CASRQGTSNQPQHF. The CDR3 bases are TGTGCCAGTAGACAGGGGACGAGCAATCAGCCCCAGCATTTT.

The rearrangement uses TRBV21-1 and TRBJ2-5; the table calls TRBD2, which could not be checked here. TRBV21-1 is a known pseudogene. This CDR3 comprises 15 residues. The chain's CDR3 is CASSKALGGEETQYF. The CDR3 nucleotides read TGTGCCAGCAGCAAAGCGCTAGGGGGGGAGGAGACCCAGTACTTC.

V and J are TRBV7-3 and TRBJ2-1; 8 bases agree with TRBD1. From germline, CDR1 is SGHTA and CDR2 FQGTGA. The CDR3 covers 16 residues. J was trimmed by 1 base and V by 5 bases; bases with no gene match: 7. CDR3 DNA: TGTGCCAGCAGCCCCCGGACAGGGCAGTCCTACAATGAGCAGTTCTTC. Amino acid sequence: CASSPRTGQSYNEQFF.

This clone was seen just once. The CDR3 reads CASSYGSLFYEQYF. DNA for the CDR3: TGTGCCAGCAGTTACGGGAGTTTGTTCTACGAGCAGTACTTC. The V call is TRBV6-6, the J call TRBJ2-7; tentatively, D is TRBD2 (5 bases). Trimming left V 2 bases short and J 3 bases short, with 11 bases between. The CDR3 runs to 14 residues. Germline assignment: CDR1 MNHNY and CDR2 SVGAGI (reference sequence).

The V gene is TRBV4-2, the J gene TRBJ2-3; TRBD2 aligns across 10 bases. This CDR3 comprises 18 residues. J lost 6 bases, V lost 0 bases, and 12 bases had no gene match. The germline CDR1 and CDR2 sequences are LGHNA and YNFKEQ. The CDR3 sequence is CASSQDYASGSQLDTQYF. Here the CDR3 DNA reads TGTGCCAGCAGCCAAGATTATGCTAGCGGGAGTCAGTTGGATACGCAGTATTTT.

The chain carries TRBV5-4 and TRBJ1-2; D may be TRBD1 (6 bases). Looked up from germline, CDR1 is SGHNT and CDR2 is YYREEE (reference sequence). The germline V and J ends were trimmed by 1 base and 1 base, with 11 bases remaining between them. The CDR3 runs 15 residues. The CDR3: CASSLKTGYNYGYTF. The DNA of the CDR3 is TGTGCCAGCAGCTTGAAGACAGGTTATAACTATGGCTACACCTTC.

This clone was seen just once. The genes are TRBV6-5 and TRBJ1-3, with D possibly TRBD1 on 5 matching bases. Trimming took off 6 bases at V and 4 bases at J, with 7 bases between the two ends. Per the germline V gene, CDR1 is MNHEY and CDR2 is SVGAGI. The CDR3 sequence is 12 residues long. The CDR3 loop reads CASSGHGNTIYF. DNA of the CDR3: TGTGCCAGCAGCGGACACGGAAACACCATATATTTT.

This chain links TRBV6-5 with TRBJ2-2; 10 positions agree with TRBD2. From germline, CDR1 is MNHEY and CDR2 SVGAGI. The J segment lost 3 bases and the V segment lost 0 bases, leaving 1 base of the junction unmatched. The CDR3 extends over 16 amino acids. This CDR3 reads CASSYSAGGYTGELFF. CDR3 DNA sequence: TGTGCCAGCAGTTACTCAGCGGGAGGGTACACCGGGGAGCTGTTTTTT.

This CDR3 is CASSPLPGLEETQYF. CDR3 DNA sequence: TGTGCCAGCAGCCCTCTCCCGGGACTTGAAGAGACCCAGTACTTC. The chain employs TRBV7-6 and TRBJ2-5, with a tentative D call TRBD2 (6 bases). CDR3 size: 15 residues. Trimming cost V 5 bases and J 3 bases, with 16 bases left between them. The germline V gene has CDR1 SGHVS and CDR2 FNYEAQ.

The chain combines TRBV9 with TRBJ2-1; weak D call: TRBD2 (7 bases). The germline V and J ends were trimmed by 3 bases and 6 bases, with 22 bases remaining between them. Germline CDR1 is SGDLS and CDR2 is YYNGEE. This CDR3 comprises 17 residues. In DNA form, the CDR3 reads TGTGCCAGCAGCGCACCCAAGGAGGGGGGGCCGTCCAATGAGCAGTTCTTC. Translation: CASSAPKEGGPSNEQFF. Full variable domain (rest looked up from reference TRBV9 and TRBJ2-1): DSGVTQTPKHLITATGQRVTLRCSPRSGDLSVYWYQQSLDQGLQFLIQYYNGEERAKGNILERFSAQQFPDLHSELNLSSLELGDSALYFCASSAPKEGGPSNEQFFGPGTRLTVL.

The chain has TRBV6-4 and TRBJ1-2; the D gene is possibly TRBD1 (6 bases). Deletions cut 3 bases from V and 6 bases from J, with 17 bases between. Germline CDR1 is MRHNA and CDR2 is SNTAGT. This CDR3 comprises 15 residues. CDR3 protein: CASSETGLASDGYTF. For the CDR3, the DNA is TGTGCCAGCAGTGAAACAGGGTTGGCTTCCGATGGCTACACCTTC.

This clone appeared a single time. The V gene is TRBV10-1, the J gene TRBJ1-1, with D perhaps TRBD1 (6 bases). The ends were cut back, 3 bases at V and 5 bases at J, with 16 bases in the middle. Germline V lookup: CDR1 WNHNN, CDR2 SYGVQD (reference sequence). This CDR3 region has 15 residues. In DNA, the CDR3 is TGCGCCAGCAGTGACGGGGGCCTCGGGGGGACTGAAGCTTTCTTT. This encodes CASSDGGLGGTEAFF.

The rearrangement uses TRBV7-9 and TRBJ1-1; TRBD1 matches 11 bases. From germline, CDR1 is SEHNR and CDR2 FQNEAQ (reference sequence). The CDR3 spans 14 residues. With V trimmed by 5 bases and J by 7 bases, 6 bases remained unmatched. CDR3 sequence reads: CASSTRTGGDEAFF. The CDR3, as DNA: TGTGCCAGCAGCACGAGGACAGGGGGCGATGAAGCTTTCTTT.

The genes are TRBV5-4 and TRBJ1-2; D possibly corresponds to TRBD1 (6 bases). The germline CDR1 and CDR2 sequences are SGHNT and YYREEE (reference sequence). The CDR3 is made up of 14 amino acids. Trimming removed 0 bases from V and 4 bases from J, with 10 bases in between. CDR3 DNA: TGTGCCAGCAGCTTGGACCAGGGGACCTATGGCTACACCTTC. Translating gives CASSLDQGTYGYTF.

V is TRBV5-4 and J is TRBJ2-1, with D maybe TRBD1 (5 bases). The CDR3 has 15 amino acids. CDR1 and CDR2 (germline): SGHNT, YYREEE (reference sequence). Trimming stripped 4 bases from V and 9 bases from J, with 20 bases between. The CDR3 is CASSLKTQGLSEQFF. Written as DNA, the CDR3 is TGTGCCAGCAGCCTTAAGACCCAGGGTTTGTCTGAGCAGTTCTTC.